The 7 T cell receptor beta chains reported below all come from one sample, sequenced in a study of control samples from healthy donors and cancer patients. The data were produced by immunoSEQ multiplex PCR, yet TCRdb's version contains in-frame clones alone and is incomplete. The sample records 120,000 to 150,000 clones, roughly 90% being singletons. The source material was blood. The receptors derive from a man aged 25 to 45 in good health.

The rearrangement links TRBV15 to TRBJ1-2; perhaps TRBD1 as D (5 bases). CDR1 is LNHNV and CDR2 is YYDKDF in the germline V gene (reference sequence). This CDR3 spans 13 amino acids. V was shortened by 6 bases and J by 8 bases, with 16 bases between the two germline ends. The CDR3 coding sequence is TGTGCCACCAGGGTGGGAGGGGATTACGGCTACACCTTC. Translated: CATRVGGDYGYTF.

The chain uses TRBV24-1 and TRBJ2-2, with D maybe TRBD1 (6 bases). V gave up 1 base and J gave up 4 bases, with 12 bases separating them. This CDR3 is 16 amino acids long. Germline V gene data show CDR1 as KGHDR and CDR2 as SFDVKD. Here the CDR3 DNA reads TGTGCCACCAGTGATTTTGGGGGCAGTGGCACCGGGGAGCTGTTTTTT. Its protein product is CATSDFGGSGTGELFF.

CDR3 DNA: TGTGCCAGCAGCTTAGCAGCAGGGATGAACTATGGCTACACCTTC. Amino acid sequence: CASSLAAGMNYGYTF. The gene calls are TRBV7-9 and TRBJ1-2, with D possibly being TRBD1 (5 bases). The CDR3 has 15 amino acids. Trimming removed 0 bases from V and 2 bases from J, with 10 bases in between. Germline V gene lookup returns CDR1 SEHNR and CDR2 FQNEAQ (reference sequence).

This chain joins TRBV27 and TRBJ2-1; the D is unclear. Germline V gene lookup returns CDR1 MNHEY and CDR2 SMNVEV (reference sequence). The V end lost 3 bases, the J end lost 5 bases, and 14 bases lay between the germline ends. This CDR3 has 15 residues. CDR3 bases: TGTGCCAGCAGTTTTACCCCTAACTCTAACAATGAGCAGTTCTTC. Its translation: CASSFTPNSNNEQFF.

The V call is TRBV2, the J call TRBJ2-7; unclear D gene. The CDR3 extends over 13 amino acids. The V end was cut by 1 base, the J end by 1 base, with 5 bases between. The germline gives CDR1 SNHLY, CDR2 FYNNEI. The CDR3 reads CASSEGLSYEQYF. Here the CDR3 DNA reads TGTGCCAGCAGTGAAGGGTTGTCCTACGAGCAGTACTTC.

The chain carries TRBV12-3 or TRBV12-4 and TRBJ1-2, with D maybe TRBD1 (5 bases). The CDR3 is 12 amino acids. The V end lost 4 bases, the J end lost 7 bases, and 10 bases lay between the germline ends. The CDR3 protein is CASSSRVGGYTF. The CDR3 DNA reads as TGTGCCAGCAGTTCCAGGGTGGGTGGCTACACCTTC.

This clone was picked up a small number of times. This chain joins TRBV30 and TRBJ1-2; D unclear. Per germline, CDR1 GTSNPN and CDR2 SVGIG (reference sequence). There are 12 residues in the CDR3. V dropped 7 bases and J dropped 1 base, with 10 bases sitting between them. The CDR3 nucleotides are TGTGCCTTTGGGCCGGGTAACTATGGCTACACCTTC. It codes for CAFGPGNYGYTF.